This entry concerns a single TCR beta chain. This sample was included in a study of blood T cell repertoires in COVID-19. Looking at the study overall: In each case, the material was cDNA or gDNA derived from T cells, B-cell-depleted T cells, or PBMCs.

Clones were read by immunoSEQ multiplex PCR, and TCRdb kept only the in-frame ones, dropping some. In the table there are approximately 310,000 clones, about 89% of which are singletons. V was pared by 4 bases and J by 4 bases, with 5 bases between. This CDR3 comprises 12 residues. Germline-derived CDR1 and CDR2 are ENHRY and SYGVKD. The sequence derives from a woman aged 50 to 65 who had recovered from COVID-19. The sample taken for sequencing was peripheral blood. V is TRBV10-3 and J is TRBJ1-5, with D unclear. Written as DNA, the CDR3 is TGTGCCATCAGTGGCGTAAATCAGCCCCAGCATTTT. Its translation: CAISGVNQPQHF.